This TCR beta chain was recorded in a study of cytomegalovirus exposure and HLA in healthy donors. Across the whole study: Early on, a data release was issued that held roughly 86 million unique TCRs from HLA-typed donors.

In the PCR, 60 Vbeta and 13 Jbeta primers were used. TCRdb's table, derived via immunoSEQ multiplex PCR, lists solely in-frame clones and lacks some. The table shows 90,000 to 150,000 clones, with 74% occurring only once. Samples came from healthy bone marrow donors. CDR1 is SGHVS and CDR2 is FQNEAQ in the germline V gene. Trimming cost V 7 bases and J 3 bases; bases outside gene matches: 6. The CDR3 is 14 residues long. The chain carries TRBV7-8 and TRBJ1-2; 9 bases agree with TRBD1. The sample consisted of PBMCs. This receptor was taken from a woman between 50 and 59 years old in good health and CMV-seropositive. CDR3 loop: CASTLTGGDYGYTF. CDR3 sequence (DNA): TGTGCCAGCACCTTGACAGGGGGTGACTATGGCTACACCTTC.